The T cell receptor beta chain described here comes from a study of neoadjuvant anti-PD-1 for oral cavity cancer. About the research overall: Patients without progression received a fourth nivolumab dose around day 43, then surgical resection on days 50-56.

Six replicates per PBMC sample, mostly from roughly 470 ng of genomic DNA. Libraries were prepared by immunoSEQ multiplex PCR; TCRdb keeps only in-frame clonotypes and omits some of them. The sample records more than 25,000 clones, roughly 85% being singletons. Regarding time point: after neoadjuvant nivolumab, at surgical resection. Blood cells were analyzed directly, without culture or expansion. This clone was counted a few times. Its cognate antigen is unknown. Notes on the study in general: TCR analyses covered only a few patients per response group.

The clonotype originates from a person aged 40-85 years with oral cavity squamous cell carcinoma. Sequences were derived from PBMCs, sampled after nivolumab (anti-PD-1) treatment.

Here the CDR3 DNA reads TGTGCCAGCAGTTACGGTCGGGGGGACGGCTACACCTTC. The encoded protein is CASSYGRGDGYTF. The chain links TRBV6-6 to TRBJ1-2, with D possibly being TRBD1 (5 bases). Trimming shortened V by 2 bases and J by 8 bases, and 12 bases separated the two germline ends. The CDR3 totals 13 residues. Per the germline V gene, CDR1 is MNHNY and CDR2 is SVGAGI (reference sequence).